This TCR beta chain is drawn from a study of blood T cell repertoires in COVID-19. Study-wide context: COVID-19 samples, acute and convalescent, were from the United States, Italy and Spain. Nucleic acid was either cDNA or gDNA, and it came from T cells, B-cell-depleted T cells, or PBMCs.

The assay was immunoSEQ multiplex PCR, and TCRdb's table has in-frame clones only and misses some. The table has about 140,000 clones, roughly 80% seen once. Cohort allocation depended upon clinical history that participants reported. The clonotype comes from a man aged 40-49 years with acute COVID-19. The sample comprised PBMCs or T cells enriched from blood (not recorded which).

The CDR3 nucleotides are TGTGCCAGCAGCTTATCTAGACTAAATGAGCAGTTCTTC. Translation gives CASSLSRLNEQFF. This sequence joins TRBV7-2 and TRBJ2-1, with D possibly TRBD2 on 5 matching bases. Germline V gene lookup returns CDR1 SGHTA and CDR2 FQGNSA. This CDR3 is 13 amino acids long. Trimming took 2 bases from V and 7 from J, leaving 9 bases between them.